The 10 T cell receptor beta chains listed next were all sequenced from one sample in a study of blood T cell repertoires in COVID-19. This table comes from immunoSEQ multiplex PCR, and its TCRdb copy is limited to in-frame clones, with some not included. This sample has 220,000 or so clones; 84% occur once, and the top ten carry around 6.5%. The sequenced sample was PBMCs or T cells enriched from blood (not recorded which). These receptors were collected from a woman aged 40 to 50 who had recovered from COVID-19.

The rearrangement uses TRBV6-4 and TRBJ2-7, with D possibly being TRBD2 (6 bases). V was shortened by 8 bases and J by 12 bases, with 14 bases between the two germline ends. Per the germline V gene, CDR1 is MRHNA and CDR2 is SNTAGT. CDR3 size: 10 residues. The CDR3, as DNA: TGTGCCAGCTTGGGGAGGAGAGGGTACGTC. It codes for CASLGRRGYV.

This chain joins TRBV7-9 and TRBJ1-3; a weak D match, TRBD1 (6 bases). Germline V gene data show CDR1 as SEHNR and CDR2 as FQNEAQ (reference sequence). The CDR3 is made up of 16 amino acids. V was trimmed by 5 bases and J by 0 bases, leaving 14 bases between them. This chain's CDR3 is CASSPPGQSSGNTIYF. In DNA, the CDR3 is TGTGCCAGCAGCCCCCCCGGACAGAGCTCTGGAAACACCATATATTTT.

The chain is built from TRBV7-2 and TRBJ2-3, with a possible D match to TRBD1 (6 bases). Germline V gene data show CDR1 as SGHTA and CDR2 as FQGNSA. The CDR3 consists of 14 residues. The germline V and J ends were trimmed by 5 bases and 5 bases, with 14 bases remaining between them. For the CDR3, the DNA is TGTGCCAGCAGCGTAAACAGGGCGGGAGATACGCAGTATTTT. Residues: CASSVNRAGDTQYF.

About this clone itself: Different DNA sequences within this sample yield the same CDR3. The CDR3 sequence: CASSSGTSRETQYF. CDR3 sequence (DNA): TGCGCCAGCAGCTCCGGGACTAGTCGGGAGACCCAGTACTTC. This chain connects TRBV5-1 to TRBJ2-5, with 8 bases identical to TRBD2. There are 14 residues in the CDR3. Germline lookup yields CDR1 SGHRS and CDR2 YFSETQ. V trimming: 3 bases; J trimming: 5 bases; junction bases outside the gene matches: 6.

The chain recombines TRBV6-5 with TRBJ2-2, with D tentatively TRBD2 (6 bases). The CDR3 consists of 14 residues. CDR1 MNHEY and CDR2 SVGAGI come from the germline V gene. V dropped 7 bases and J dropped 2 bases, with 11 bases sitting between them. CDR3 region: CASKEGSNTGELFF. The CDR3 DNA follows: TGTGCCAGCAAGGAGGGCAGCAACACCGGGGAGCTGTTTTTT.

The V and J genes are TRBV11-3 and TRBJ1-1; perhaps TRBD1 as D (6 bases). The germline gives CDR1 SGHNT, CDR2 YENEEA. Between the trimmed V and J ends, which lost 4 bases and 4 bases, there was a span of 16 bases. This CDR3 is 15 amino acids long. For the CDR3, the DNA is TGTGCCAGCAGCTGGGGGCGAGGTTTTGGCACTGAAGCTTTCTTT. This sequence encodes CASSWGRGFGTEAFF.

The chain is built from TRBV27 and TRBJ1-2; D is unclear. V lost 6 bases, J lost 6 bases, and 11 bases lay in between. Germline V gene sequence: CDR1 MNHEY, CDR2 SMNVEV (reference sequence). The CDR3 is 12 amino acids. CDR3 sequence reads: CASSSRIDGYTF. The CDR3 DNA is TGTGCCAGCAGCTCAAGAATAGATGGCTACACCTTC.

The chain is built from TRBV7-8 and TRBJ2-3; D may be TRBD2 (6 bases). There are 11 residues in the CDR3. Germline V gene sequence: CDR1 SGHVS, CDR2 FQNEAQ. The V gene lost 1 base and the J gene lost 13 bases, with 9 bases spanning the gap. CDR3 DNA sequence: TGTGCCAGCAGCTTAGGGACTACAAAGTATTTT. Amino acids: CASSLGTTKYF.

V gene TRBV5-4 combines with J gene TRBJ2-6, with D maybe TRBD2 (6 bases). The CDR3 is made up of 15 amino acids. The germline V gene has CDR1 SGHNT and CDR2 YYREEE (reference sequence). Trimming took off 4 bases at V and 1 base at J, with 9 bases between the two ends. The CDR3 coding sequence is TGTGCCAGCAGCCGGAGGGGTTCTGGGGCCAACGTCCTGACTTTC. It translates to CASSRRGSGANVLTF.

This chain uses TRBV9 with TRBJ2-7, with D tentatively TRBD1 (6 bases). The CDR3 covers 14 residues. Per the germline V gene, CDR1 is SGDLS and CDR2 is YYNGEE. Trimming took 0 bases from V and 5 from J, leaving 12 bases between them. Here the CDR3 DNA reads TGTGCCAGCAGCGTAGCTGGGGGCGGCGACGAGCAGTACTTC. It codes for CASSVAGGGDEQYF.